A single sample gave rise to the 23 T cell receptor beta chains below, sequenced in a study of T cells in localized non-small cell lung cancer. Profiling relied on immunoSEQ multiplex PCR, and the TCRdb table lists in-frame clones only, not all of them. The sample holds tens of thousands of clones; around nine tenths are singletons and the top ten take approximately 7%. The sequenced sample was peripheral blood, obtained before any cancer treatment. The receptor set was obtained from a female donor aged 60 or older with stage I lung adenocarcinoma.

The chain is built from TRBV19 and TRBJ1-1; 8 bases align to TRBD1. CDR3 length: 15 residues. Per germline, CDR1 LNHDA and CDR2 SQIVND (reference sequence). V lost 5 bases to trimming and J lost 1 base; unmatched junction nucleotides: 6. The CDR3, as DNA: TGTGCCAGTAGTCTCCCAGGGGGCGGGAACACTGAAGCTTTCTTT. This codes for CASSLPGGGNTEAFF. The whole variable domain, remainder taken from reference TRBV19 and TRBJ1-1, is DGGITQSPKYLFRKEGQNVTLSCEQNLNHDAMYWYRQDPGQGLRLIYYSQIVNDFQKGDIAEGYSVSREKKESFPLTVTSAQKNPTAFYLCASSLPGGGNTEAFFGQGTRLTVV.

The V gene is TRBV25-1, the J gene TRBJ2-1; 8 bases fit TRBD1. Germline trimming cut 0 bases from V and 4 bases from J; bases unmatched to any gene: 11. The germline V gene has CDR1 MGHDK and CDR2 SYGVNS. The CDR3 is made up of 18 amino acids. The CDR3 coding sequence is TGTGCCAGCAGTGAATATGGGGTCTGGACAGGGCTATACAATGAGCAGTTCTTC. Residues: CASSEYGVWTGLYNEQFF.

The V and J genes are TRBV9 and TRBJ1-1; D is possibly TRBD1 (6 bases). Germline loops: CDR1 SGDLS, CDR2 YYNGEE. The V end lost 3 bases, the J end lost 1 base, and 13 bases lay between the germline ends. CDR3 length equals 15 residues. The CDR3 spells CASSGPGTRNTEAFF. As DNA, the CDR3 is TGTGCCAGCAGCGGTCCCGGGACAAGGAACACTGAAGCTTTCTTT.

In DNA, the CDR3 is TGTGCCAGCAGCTTAGGGGGACAGGGGGCTAGGTATGGCTACACCTTC. Its translation is CASSLGGQGARYGYTF. The rearrangement joins TRBV7-2 to TRBJ1-2, with 12 bases aligning to TRBD1. Unmatched junction bases numbered 5, after V lost 1 base and J lost 5 bases. Germline V gives CDR1 SGHTA, CDR2 FQGNSA. The CDR3 covers 16 residues. Filled out from reference TRBV7-2 and TRBJ1-2, the complete variable domain reads GAGVSQSPSNKVTEKGKDVELRCDPISGHTALYWYRQSLGQGLEFLIYFQGNSAPDKSGLPSDRFSAERTGGSVSTLTIQRTQQEDSAVYLCASSLGGQGARYGYTFGSGTRLTVV.

The chain combines TRBV4-2 with TRBJ1-1; D might be TRBD1 (6 bases). Looked up from germline, CDR1 is LGHNA and CDR2 is YNFKEQ. The V gene lost 5 bases and the J gene lost 1 base, with 11 bases spanning the gap. The CDR3 consists of 14 residues. The CDR3, as DNA: TGTGCCAGCAGCTCGGGACACCCGAACACTGAAGCTTTCTTT. Protein: CASSSGHPNTEAFF.

This clone was detected only a few times. The chain is built from TRBV6-1 and TRBJ1-2; D gene ambiguous. The CDR3 consists of 14 residues. CDR1 is MNHNS and CDR2 is SASEGT in the germline V gene. Trimming pared 0 bases from V and 4 bases from J, leaving 9 bases between. CDR3 in amino acids: CASSEARTSYGYTF. CDR3 DNA: TGTGCCAGCAGTGAAGCGAGGACTTCCTATGGCTACACCTTC.

The chain employs TRBV7-9 and TRBJ2-7; D not certain. There are 11 residues in the CDR3. CDR1 is SEHNR and CDR2 is FQNEAQ in the germline V gene (reference sequence). Trimming stripped 5 bases from V and 0 bases from J, with 2 bases between. The CDR3 bases are TGTGCCAGCAGCCACTCCTACGAGCAGTACTTC. Its translation is CASSHSYEQYF.

CDR3 sequence: CSVPMGAKNIQYF. For the CDR3, the DNA is TGCAGCGTACCAATGGGAGCCAAAAACATTCAGTACTTC. The genes are TRBV29-1 and TRBJ2-4; D is ambiguous. CDR1 and CDR2 from the germline V gene are SQVTM and ANQGSEA. The V end lost 6 bases, the J end lost 0 bases, and 9 bases lay between the germline ends. This CDR3 is 13 amino acids long.

The V and J genes are TRBV13 and TRBJ1-4; D unresolved. From germline, CDR1 is PRHDT and CDR2 FYEKMQ (reference sequence). Deletions cut 5 bases from V and 7 bases from J, with 17 bases between. This CDR3 region has 15 residues. The DNA for the CDR3 is TGTGCCAGCAGCCCCCCACAGAGAAGATTTGAAAAACTGTTTTTT. It specifies CASSPPQRRFEKLFF. The complete variable domain, with remaining parts taken from reference TRBV13 and TRBJ1-4, reads AAGVIQSPRHLIKEKRETATLKCYPIPRHDTVYWYQQGPGQDPQFLISFYEKMQSDKGSIPDRFSAQQFSDYHSELNMSSLELGDSALYFCASSPPQRRFEKLFFGSGTQLSVL.

This clone appeared a single time. The V and J genes are TRBV11-1 and TRBJ2-2, with D hard to call. Trimming removed 4 bases from V and 5 bases from J, with 8 bases in between. Germline values: CDR1 SGHAT, CDR2 FQDESV (reference sequence). The CDR3 is made up of 13 amino acids. CDR3 nucleotide sequence: TGTGCCAGCAGCTCTCTACGGACCGGGGAGCTGTTTTTT. Its protein is CASSSLRTGELFF.

The chain uses TRBV10-1 and TRBJ2-2; D unclear. CDR1 WNHNN and CDR2 SYGVQD come from the germline V gene (reference sequence). Trimming removed 3 bases at V and 5 bases at J, with 7 bases between. The CDR3 has 13 residues. The CDR3 here is CASSDRRTGELFF. CDR3 bases: TGCGCCAGCAGTGATAGGAGAACCGGGGAGCTGTTTTTT.

CDR3 sequence: CASSSLGSQGGNTEAFF. The CDR3 DNA sequence: TGTGCCAGCAGCTCCCTGGGCTCGCAGGGGGGGAACACTGAAGCTTTCTTT. The rearrangement uses TRBV5-6 and TRBJ1-1; 7 bases agree with TRBD1. The CDR3 is 17 residues long. After removal of 3 bases from V and 1 base from J, the junction contained 12 bases not matched to a gene. Germline V gives CDR1 SGHDT, CDR2 YYEEEE.

The chain carries TRBV6-1 and TRBJ1-4, with no clear D. The V and J ends lost 9 bases and 8 bases respectively, with 16 bases between them. The CDR3 is 13 amino acids. Germline-derived CDR1 and CDR2 are MNHNS and SASEGT. CDR3 bases: TGTGCCAGTTCTAATACTCGCACCGAAAAACTGTTTTTT. It encodes CASSNTRTEKLFF.

The rearrangement joins TRBV7-9 to TRBJ1-1, with 7 bases aligning to TRBD1. The V and J ends lost 1 base and 0 bases, in that order; junction bases with no gene match: 2. This CDR3 contains 15 residues. Per germline, CDR1 SEHNR and CDR2 FQNEAQ (reference sequence). This CDR3 reads CASSLGGQMNTEAFF. The CDR3 DNA is TGTGCCAGCAGCTTAGGGGGACAGATGAACACTGAAGCTTTCTTT.

The gene calls are TRBV11-2 and TRBJ1-6, with D unclear. Per germline, CDR1 SGHAT and CDR2 FQNNGV. This CDR3 comprises 16 residues. V lost 0 bases to trimming and J lost 6 bases, with 12 bases between them. The CDR3 nucleotides are TGTGCCAGCAGCTTAGATCCCTCCGAGCCTAATTCACCCCTCCACTTT. Protein sequence: CASSLDPSEPNSPLHF.

This clone came up once. This chain connects TRBV19 to TRBJ1-4; 7 nucleotides match TRBD1. J lost 5 bases, V lost 5 bases, and 5 bases had no gene match. CDR1 and CDR2 from the germline V gene are LNHDA and SQIVND (reference sequence). The CDR3 is 14 amino acids. CDR3 sequence (DNA): TGTGCCAGTAGTCTGGACAGGAGGAATGAAAAACTGTTTTTT. As protein: CASSLDRRNEKLFF.

The chain joins TRBV4-1 to TRBJ2-5, with D tentatively TRBD1 (6 bases). The V end was cut by 5 bases, the J end by 2 bases, with 12 bases between. Per the germline V gene, CDR1 is MGHRA and CDR2 is YSYEKL. The CDR3 length is 14 residues. In nucleotides, the CDR3 is TGCGCCAGCAGCGCTACAGGGTTACAAGAGACCCAGTACTTC. This encodes CASSATGLQETQYF.

The V call is TRBV2, the J call TRBJ2-3, with 7 bases identical to TRBD2. Trimming removed 4 bases from V and 5 bases from J; junction bases left unmatched: 12. Germline V gene data show CDR1 as SNHLY and CDR2 as FYNNEI. This CDR3 spans 16 amino acids. The CDR3: CASSALRGRAGDTQYF. CDR3 coding DNA: TGTGCCAGCAGTGCCCTCCGGGGGAGGGCGGGAGATACGCAGTATTTT. The full variable domain, rest sourced from reference TRBV2 and TRBJ2-3, is EPEVTQTPSHQVTQMGQEVILRCVPISNHLYFYWYRQILGQKVEFLVSFYNNEISEKSEIFDDQFSVERPDGSNFTLKIRSTKLEDSAMYFCASSALRGRAGDTQYFGPGTRLTVL.

This chain connects TRBV29-1 to TRBJ2-3; maybe TRBD2 (5 bases). V gave up 5 bases and J gave up 0 bases, with 6 bases separating them. CDR1 is SQVTM and CDR2 is ANQGSEA in the germline V gene. CDR3 length: 12 residues. The CDR3, as DNA: TGCAGCGTTCAGCGGAGCACAGATACGCAGTATTTT. Translating it yields CSVQRSTDTQYF.

The gene calls are TRBV7-9 and TRBJ1-2; D remains unclear. The ends were cut back, 5 bases at V and 1 base at J, with 8 bases in the middle. Germline CDR1 is SEHNR and CDR2 is FQNEAQ (reference sequence). The CDR3 consists of 13 residues. CDR3 nucleotide sequence: TGTGCCAGCAGCCCGCACGGTAACTATGGCTACACCTTC. Translating gives CASSPHGNYGYTF.

The V gene is TRBV6-5, the J gene TRBJ2-5; no clear D gene. Germline CDR1 is MNHEY and CDR2 is SVGAGI. V was pared by 6 bases and J by 5 bases, with 19 bases between. This CDR3 is built from 15 residues. CDR3 sequence reads: CASSRDRSPRETQYF. As DNA, the CDR3 is TGTGCCAGCAGCCGTGACCGGTCGCCACGGGAGACCCAGTACTTC.

This clone was counted a single time. For the CDR3, the DNA is TGTGCCAGCAGGGGGGCGGGTTCCTACGAGCAGTACGTC. This gives the protein CASRGAGSYEQYV. The chain combines TRBV27 with TRBJ2-7, with D perhaps matching TRBD1 (6 bases). The germline V and J ends were trimmed by 6 bases and 1 base, with 10 bases remaining between them. The CDR3 consists of 13 residues. The germline V gene has CDR1 MNHEY and CDR2 SMNVEV (reference sequence).

This clone was picked up one time. This rearrangement joins TRBV4-1 to TRBJ2-5; 10 bases align to TRBD2. The CDR3 is 14 residues long. Germline CDR1 MGHRA, CDR2 YSYEKL. V was clipped by 4 bases and J by 7 bases; unmatched bases: 6. The CDR3, as DNA: TGCGCCAGCAGCCCAGCGGGGGGGCCAGCGACCCAGTACTTC. It yields the protein CASSPAGGPATQYF.